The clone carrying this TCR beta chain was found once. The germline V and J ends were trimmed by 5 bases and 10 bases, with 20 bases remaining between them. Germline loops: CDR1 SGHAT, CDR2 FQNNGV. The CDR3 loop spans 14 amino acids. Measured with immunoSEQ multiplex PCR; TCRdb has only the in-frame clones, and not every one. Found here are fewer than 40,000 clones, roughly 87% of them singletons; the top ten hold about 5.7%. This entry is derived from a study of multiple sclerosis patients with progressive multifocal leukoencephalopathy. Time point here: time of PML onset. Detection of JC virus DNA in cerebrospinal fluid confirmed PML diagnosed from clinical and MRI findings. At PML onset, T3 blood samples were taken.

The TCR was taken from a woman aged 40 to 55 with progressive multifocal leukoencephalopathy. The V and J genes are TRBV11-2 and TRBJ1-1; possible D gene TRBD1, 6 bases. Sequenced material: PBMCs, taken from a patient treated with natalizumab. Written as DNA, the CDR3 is TGTGCCAGCAGCGACCGGGACACCCTTTGGGTAGCTTTCTTT. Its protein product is CASSDRDTLWVAFF.